This T cell receptor (beta chain) was sequenced during a study of cytomegalovirus exposure and HLA in healthy donors. Study in general: Later analysis reported that the 120 validation repertoires shared the platform of the 650 to 700 first-cohort repertoires. Whole-study results and caveats: The authors enumerated around 150 TCR beta chains as linked to cytomegalovirus. Later, an analysis found that TCR clusters from the first cohort tended to co-occur in the approximately 130 validation repertoires.

This CDR3 has 16 amino acids. CDR1 and CDR2 from the germline V gene are SGHTA and FQGNSA. With 3 bases removed from V and 7 bases from J, the gap between germline ends came to 19 bases. Details on this clone: Its antigen is as yet unknown.

Produced via immunoSEQ multiplex PCR; TCRdb's table is partial and in-frame only. The sample lists 150,000 to 200,000 clones, approximately 80% occurring once. This chain joins TRBV7-2 and TRBJ1-3; possible D gene TRBD1, 6 bases. The specimen sequenced was PBMCs. This TCR derives from a man between 18 and 29 years old in good health and CMV-seropositive. Here the CDR3 DNA reads TGTGCCAGCAGCTTCATAACACAGGGTCCCCCGAACACCATATATTTT. This codes for CASSFITQGPPNTIYF.